This T cell receptor beta chain was sequenced in a study of OX40 agonist ivuxolimab in advanced cancers. On the study more broadly: Patients received ivuxolimab, an agonistic anti-OX40 (CD134) antibody. The study, taken as a whole, reports: The authors also found low normalized T-cell clonal expansion in some nonresponders. Expanded peripheral T cells had an undetermined antigen specificity. Clonal expansion was seen in CD4+ and CD8+ blood T cells by week 6 at 0.1 to 3.0 mg/kg.

V was pared by 2 bases and J by 3 bases, with 19 bases between. The germline CDR1 and CDR2 sequences are MNHNS and SASEGT. This CDR3 is 17 amino acids long. Turning to this clone: What it binds is unknown.

Assay: immunoSEQ multiplex PCR; the TCRdb copy retains only in-frame clones and omits some. The sample shows about 14,000 clones, over 75% of them seen only once. V usage is TRBV6-1 and J usage is TRBJ1-1; TRBD1 might be the D (5 bases). The material sequenced was CD4+ or CD8+ T cells sorted from blood, taken in a trial of the OX40 agonist ivuxolimab. The clonotype originates from an adult with an advanced solid tumor such as melanoma, head and neck, liver or kidney cancer. The CDR3 sequence is CASSEWGPGGIYTEAFF. The CDR3 bases are TGTGCCAGCAGTGAATGGGGACCGGGGGGGATTTACACTGAAGCTTTCTTT.